This entry is about one TCR beta chain. The age range of participants was about 18 to 100 years, with residence in 20 to 25 US areas. Clinical history as reported by participants underpinned cohort assignment. Cohort 3 recovered donors had two negative PCRs, clearance, or symptom resolution. Only in-frame clones appear in the TCRdb table, and some are missing; sequencing was by immunoSEQ multiplex PCR. The table records approximately 200,000 clones, around 84% of them present only once. This specimen comes from a study of blood T cell repertoires in COVID-19. Looking at the study overall: Samples representing acute and convalescent COVID-19 were sourced from the United States, Italy and Spain.

In germline, CDR1 is GTSNPN, CDR2 SVGIG (reference sequence). Trimming took off 0 bases at V and 3 bases at J, with 15 bases between the two ends. This CDR3 spans 15 amino acids. The rearrangement links TRBV30 to TRBJ2-7; no clear D gene. The source is a man aged 40-49 years who had recovered from COVID-19. What was sequenced was PBMCs or T cells enriched from blood (not recorded which). CDR3 residues: CAWSVPARSGYEQYF. The CDR3, as DNA: TGTGCCTGGAGTGTACCGGCTAGGAGTGGCTACGAGCAGTACTTC.